This T cell receptor (beta chain) comes out of a study of T cells in Graves' hyperthyroidism and ophthalmopathy (dated 2019 in TCRdb). As for the study more broadly: Peripheral blood samples were taken at the time of initial diagnosis, prior to any treatment. The 80 to 100 discovery patients were randomly divided into training and test sets at a 7:3 ratio. An independent validation cohort of around 19 hyperthyroidism patients and some 15 patients who later progressed to ophthalmopathy tested prospective prediction of ophthalmopathy. Following sampling, methimazole starting at 30 mg daily was given to hyperthyroidism patients, and high-dose intravenous methylprednisolone was given to ophthalmopathy patients. To identify TCR V-J signatures that set the groups apart, the researchers used a discovery cohort of about a hundred patients, made up of 40 to 45 with Graves' ophthalmopathy and some 58 with stable Graves' hyperthyroidism. The paper describes TCR Vbeta CDR3 sequencing of some 130 peripheral blood samples, made up of 43 ophthalmopathy patients, approximately 73 hyperthyroidism patients and some 17 progressor patients. In addition, the study compared T-cell repertoires in thyroid tissue and in blood from roughly six Graves' hyperthyroidism patients.

Overall study results and their limits: In validation, the model predicted progression to ophthalmopathy with roughly 70% sensitivity and 72% to 75% specificity, a median of about 6.7 months before onset. In cross-validation, a model built on a 13 V-J signature told ophthalmopathy apart from stable hyperthyroidism with about 90% sensitivity and around 81% specificity, and in testing the same model reached 80%/75%. Most expanded thyroid clonotypes (frequency above 0.001) were also detected in blood, suggesting blood repertoires may reflect thyroid immune responses. No statistical method was used to fix the sample size in advance, and group allocation was not hidden from the investigators.

TCR beta CDR3 regions were amplified from RNA transcripts. The TCR CDR3 was subjected to a first round of RT-PCR using the HTBI primer set and the Qiagen OneStep RT-PCR kit. Libraries were constructed in a second round of multiplex PCR, after which size selection and purification were carried out. Sequencing of the libraries was done on an Illumina HiSeq2000 using paired-end 100 bp reads. The paper's processing steps were these. Raw data were processed with SOAPnuke, discarding reads with adapters, uncalled bases, mean Phred below 15, or no exact constant-primer or identifier match. High-quality paired reads were merged using COPE v1.2.5, and each unique nucleotide sequence was defined as a clonotype. MiTCR v1.1 was used to align clonotypes to the IMGT TRBV, TRBD and TRBJ reference segments. Analysis was restricted to V-J combinations with a frequency above 0.0001, which covered approximately 99% of repertoires. The TCS score was defined as F50 (clonal expansion) divided by E x V (chaos), with BLOSUM62-based TCRdist calculated between CDR3 peptides within each V-J. Welch's t-statistics and random forest reduced roughly 500 V-J features to about 12, which were used in a naive Bayes classifier (R e1071). The raw public reads went through TCRdb reprocessing: fastp at Q25, MiXCR clone calling, in-frame beta chains kept. CDR3 protein duplicates are merged, each entry listing the most common genes and DNA. TCRdb's processing, not the study's, gives the V and J calls here. This sample holds more than 600,000 distinct CDR3 sequences; over 15% were observed only once. Of the sample, under 9.5% falls within the top ten clones.

Stable Graves' hyperthyroidism was defined as the absence of progression to ophthalmopathy over 18 months of follow-up. Hyperthyroidism patients were newly diagnosed, with disease duration under 2 months, and aged 18 to 65 years. The study excluded patients with uncontrolled infections, other autoimmune diseases, pregnancy or lactation. Clinical symptoms, serum thyroxine and TRAb, thyroid ultrasound, and orbital computed tomography formed the basis for the diagnoses. PBMCs were separated from under 11 ml of fresh peripheral blood using Ficoll-Paque density gradient centrifugation. Total RNA was extracted with Trizol reagent, and quality was checked on an Agilent 2100 Bioanalyzer. This clonotype was seen repeatedly, ten times or more. Its antigen target is currently unknown. Base qualities are not at hand, and no much larger clone is one base apart. The origin of this receptor is a young man with Graves' hyperthyroidism. Sequenced material: blood.

The nucleotide sequence reads TGCAGTGCTAGAATAGCGGGAGACACAGATACGCAGTATTTT. Its product reads: CSARIAGDTDTQYF. The receptor chain draws on TRBV20-1 and TRBJ2-3; 9 nucleotides in the junction match TRBD2. The CDR3 goes from the cysteine to the phenylalanine over 14 residues. The CDR3 DNA has 42 bases and is translated from base 1. As encoded in the germline V gene (reference sequence), CDR1 is DFQATT while CDR2 is SNEGSKA. V is cut back by 2 bases and J by 2 bases, with 2 bases in the junction unmatched.